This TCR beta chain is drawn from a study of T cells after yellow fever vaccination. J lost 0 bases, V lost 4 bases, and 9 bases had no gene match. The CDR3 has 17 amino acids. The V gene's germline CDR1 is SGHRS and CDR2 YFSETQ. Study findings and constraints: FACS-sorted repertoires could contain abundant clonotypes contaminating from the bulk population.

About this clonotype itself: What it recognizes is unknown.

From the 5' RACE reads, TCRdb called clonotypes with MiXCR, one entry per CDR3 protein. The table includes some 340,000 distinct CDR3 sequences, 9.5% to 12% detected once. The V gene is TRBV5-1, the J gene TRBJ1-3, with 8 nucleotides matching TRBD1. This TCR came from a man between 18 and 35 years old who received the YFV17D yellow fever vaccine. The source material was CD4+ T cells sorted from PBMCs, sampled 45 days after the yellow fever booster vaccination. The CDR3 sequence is CASSALAGTGSGNTIYF. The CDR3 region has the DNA TGCGCCAGCAGCGCCCTGGCCGGGACAGGCTCTGGAAACACCATATATTTT.